These 6 T cell receptor beta chains share one sample of origin, sequenced in a study of post-analysis software for immune sequencing data. Their target antigens are unknown. Study observations and caveats: In patients, five or six TRBV segments were more frequent than in controls, with TRBV5-6, TRBV5-1 and TRBV20-1 among them.

Unique-molecular-identifier-tagged TCR beta cDNA libraries were used. A single record per CDR3 protein comes from TCRdb applying MiXCR to the PCR reads. The table includes about 620,000 distinct CDR3 sequences, about 40% detected once. The sample comprised blood. These TCRs come from a girl between 5 and 17 years old with multiple sclerosis.

The chain recombines TRBV12-3 or TRBV12-4 with TRBJ2-7, with 8 bases identical to TRBD2. CDR3 length: 15 amino acids. V was pared by 1 base and J by 7 bases, with 9 bases of the junction left unmatched. As DNA, the CDR3 is TGTGCCAGCAGTTTAGTCGGGGGGGCAGCAGGTGAGCAGTACTTC. Amino acids: CASSLVGGAAGEQYF.

The rearrangement joins TRBV12-3 or TRBV12-4 to TRBJ2-5; D is undetermined. This CDR3 has 15 residues. The V end was cut by 4 bases, the J end by 1 base, with 13 bases between. The CDR3 loop is CASSSPTPTQETQYF. For the CDR3, the DNA is TGTGCCAGCAGTTCCCCGACACCTACCCAAGAGACCCAGTACTTC.

The CDR3 DNA follows: TGTGCCAGCAGTTACCAGGGAGGAGAGACCCAGTACTTC. Its protein product is CASSYQGGETQYF. V usage is TRBV6-6 and J usage is TRBJ2-5; a possible D gene is TRBD2 (6 bases). Trimming removed 2 bases at V and 4 bases at J, with 8 bases between. The length of the CDR3 is 13 residues. Per germline, CDR1 MNHNY and CDR2 SVGAGI (reference sequence).

The rearrangement links TRBV5-1 to TRBJ1-2; TRBD1 matches at 8 bases. The CDR3 runs to 13 residues. Germline V gene data show CDR1 as SGHRS and CDR2 as YFSETQ. V lost 0 bases, J lost 8 bases, and 3 bases stayed unmatched. The CDR3 DNA sequence: TGCGCCAGCAGCTTGGGGGGACAGGAGGGCTACACCTTC. This encodes CASSLGGQEGYTF.

V is TRBV2 and J is TRBJ1-2; D not certain. CDR1 and CDR2 (germline): SNHLY, FYNNEI. CDR3 length: 13 residues. Trimming stripped 4 bases from V and 3 bases from J, with 9 bases between. The CDR3 region has the DNA TGTGCCAGCAGTGGTAGGGCCCACTATGGCTACACCTTC. Its translation is CASSGRAHYGYTF.

The chain is built from TRBV10-3 and TRBJ2-1; 7 positions match TRBD1. V dropped 8 bases and J dropped 5; count of bases not matched to a gene: 9. The CDR3 has 14 residues. CDR1 is ENHRY, CDR2 SYGVKD, per germline. The CDR3 region has the DNA TGTGCCATCGGCAGGCAGGGGGAAAACAATGAGCAGTTCTTC. This encodes CAIGRQGENNEQFF.